The following is a TCR beta chain sequence with its context. What it binds is unknown. The data stem from a study of cytomegalovirus exposure and HLA in healthy donors. Study findings and constraints: Reportedly, a later analysis found an Asian-associated ancestry cluster had fewer N-insertions than the roughly 670-donor mean. The likely origin of a cluster of highly shared sequence variants was a sequencing artifact.

Trimming shortened V by 4 bases and J by 5 bases, and 11 bases separated the two germline ends. The CDR3 loop spans 14 amino acids. Per the germline V gene, CDR1 is LGHNA and CDR2 is YSLEER. Both 60 Vbeta primers and 13 Jbeta primers went into the PCR. Profiled with immunoSEQ multiplex PCR; TCRdb holds only in-frame clones, not every one. The sample holds approximately 130,000 clones, around 77% seen once. The gene calls are TRBV4-3 and TRBJ1-4; the D is unclear. The receptor comes from a middle-aged man in good health and CMV-seronegative. The sample comprised PBMCs. CDR3 sequence: CASSRLKANEKLFF. In nucleotides, the CDR3 is TGCGCCAGCAGCCGACTAAAGGCGAATGAAAAACTGTTTTTT.